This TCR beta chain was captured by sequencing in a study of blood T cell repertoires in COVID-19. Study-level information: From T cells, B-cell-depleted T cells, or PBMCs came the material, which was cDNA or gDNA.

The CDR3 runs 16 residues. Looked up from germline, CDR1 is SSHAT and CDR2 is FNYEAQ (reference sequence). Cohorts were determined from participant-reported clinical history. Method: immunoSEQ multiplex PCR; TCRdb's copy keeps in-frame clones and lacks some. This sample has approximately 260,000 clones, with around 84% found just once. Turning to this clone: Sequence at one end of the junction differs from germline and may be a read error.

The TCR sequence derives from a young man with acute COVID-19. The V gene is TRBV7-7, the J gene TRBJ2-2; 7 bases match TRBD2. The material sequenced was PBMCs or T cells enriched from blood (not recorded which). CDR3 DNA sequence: TGTGCTAGCAGCTTAAAGGCTAGCGGAAACACCGGGGAGCTGTTTTTT. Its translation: CASSLKASGNTGELFF.